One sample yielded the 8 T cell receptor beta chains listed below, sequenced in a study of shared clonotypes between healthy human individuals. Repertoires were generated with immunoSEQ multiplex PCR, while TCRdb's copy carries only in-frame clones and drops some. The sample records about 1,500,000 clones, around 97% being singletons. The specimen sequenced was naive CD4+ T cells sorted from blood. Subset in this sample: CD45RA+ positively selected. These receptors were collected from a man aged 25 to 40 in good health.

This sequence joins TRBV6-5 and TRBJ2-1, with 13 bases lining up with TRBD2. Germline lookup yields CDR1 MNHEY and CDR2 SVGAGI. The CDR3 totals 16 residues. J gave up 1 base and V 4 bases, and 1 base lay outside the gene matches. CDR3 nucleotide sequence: TGTGCCAGCAGTTCGACTAGCGGGAGGTCCTACAATGAGCAGTTCTTC. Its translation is CASSSTSGRSYNEQFF.

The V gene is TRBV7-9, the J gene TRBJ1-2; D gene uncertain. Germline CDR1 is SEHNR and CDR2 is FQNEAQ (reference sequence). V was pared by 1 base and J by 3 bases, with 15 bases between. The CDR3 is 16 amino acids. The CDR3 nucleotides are TGTGCCAGCAGCTTAGGCCGGGGAGAAGCCCACTATGGCTACACCTTC. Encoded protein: CASSLGRGEAHYGYTF.

In DNA, the CDR3 is TGTGCCAGCAGTGAAAGCGGACTGGAAGAGACCCAGTACTTC. This translates into CASSESGLEETQYF. V and J are TRBV6-1 and TRBJ2-5; D is perhaps TRBD2 (5 bases). The CDR3 loop spans 14 amino acids. Germline values: CDR1 MNHNS, CDR2 SASEGT. Deletions cut 2 bases from V and 3 bases from J, with 10 bases between.

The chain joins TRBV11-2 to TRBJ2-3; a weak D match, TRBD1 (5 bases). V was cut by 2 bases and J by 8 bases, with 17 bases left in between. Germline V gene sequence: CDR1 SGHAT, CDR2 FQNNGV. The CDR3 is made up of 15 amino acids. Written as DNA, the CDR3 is TGTGCCAGCAGCTTAAGTAGTACCTTTCAGGGTACGCAGTATTTT. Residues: CASSLSSTFQGTQYF.

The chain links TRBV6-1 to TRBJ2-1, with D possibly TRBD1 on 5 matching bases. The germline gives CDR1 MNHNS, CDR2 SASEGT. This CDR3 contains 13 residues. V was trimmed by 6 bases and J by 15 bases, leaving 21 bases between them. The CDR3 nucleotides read TGTGCCAGCAGGCTCGGAAATAGAGACAGAGCGTTCTTC. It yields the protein CASRLGNRDRAFF.

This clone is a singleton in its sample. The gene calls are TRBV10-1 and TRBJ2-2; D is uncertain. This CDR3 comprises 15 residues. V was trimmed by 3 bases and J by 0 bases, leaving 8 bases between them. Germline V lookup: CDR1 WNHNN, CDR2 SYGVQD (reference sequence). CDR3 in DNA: TGCGCCAGCAGTGACTTGGTCTCGAACACCGGGGAGCTGTTTTTT. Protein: CASSDLVSNTGELFF.

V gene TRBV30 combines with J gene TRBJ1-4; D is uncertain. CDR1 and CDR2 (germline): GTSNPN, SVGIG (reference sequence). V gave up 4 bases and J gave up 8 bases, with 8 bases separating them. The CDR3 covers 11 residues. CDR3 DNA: TGTGCCTGGACTTTTTCCGAAAAACTGTTTTTT. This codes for CAWTFSEKLFF.

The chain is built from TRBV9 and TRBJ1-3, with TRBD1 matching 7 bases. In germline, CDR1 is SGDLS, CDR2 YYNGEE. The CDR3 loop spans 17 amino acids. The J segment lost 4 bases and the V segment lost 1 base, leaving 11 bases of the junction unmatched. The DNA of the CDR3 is TGTGCCAGCAGCGTATCTGGGCAGGGGGTTTTAGGAAACACCATATATTTT. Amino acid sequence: CASSVSGQGVLGNTIYF.